The 16 T cell receptor beta chains below were found in one sample sequenced in a study of post-analysis software for immune sequencing data. Study-level results: In patients, TRBV5-6, TRBV5-1 and TRBV20-1 belonged to 4 or 5 TRBV segments found more frequently than in controls.

For these TCRs, the target antigens are not known. TCR beta libraries were prepared from cDNA with unique molecular identifiers. A single record per CDR3 protein comes from TCRdb applying MiXCR to the PCR reads. The table lists 750,000 to 950,000 distinct CDR3 sequences, approximately 50% of them singletons. Sample: blood. The source is a girl aged 10 to 17 with multiple sclerosis.

This clonotype was found once. The genes are TRBV29-1 and TRBJ2-3, with 8 bases fitting TRBD1. The germline gives CDR1 SQVTM, CDR2 ANQGSEA. J gave up 1 base and V 5 bases, and 5 bases lay outside the gene matches. The CDR3 sequence is 14 residues long. For the CDR3, the DNA is TGCAGCGTTAAGACAGGGGCCGGCACAGATACGCAGTATTTT. It translates to CSVKTGAGTDTQYF.

This clonotype was detected many times. V usage is TRBV29-1 and J usage is TRBJ2-5, with D perhaps matching TRBD1 (5 bases). The CDR3 extends over 13 amino acids. The ends were cut back, 4 bases at V and 0 bases at J, with 9 bases in the middle. Per the germline V gene, CDR1 is SQVTM and CDR2 is ANQGSEA. The CDR3 protein is CSVAPRDQETQYF. The DNA for the CDR3 is TGCAGCGTTGCCCCCAGGGACCAAGAGACCCAGTACTTC.

This clonotype turned up a few times. The V and J genes are TRBV6-6 and TRBJ2-5; 10 bases align to TRBD2. The CDR3 consists of 17 residues. Looked up from germline, CDR1 is MNHNY and CDR2 is SVGAGI (reference sequence). The J segment lost 2 bases and the V segment lost 2 bases, leaving 8 bases of the junction unmatched. CDR3 in amino acids: CASSYEIGLAVQETQYF. CDR3 nucleotides: TGTGCCAGCAGTTACGAAATAGGACTAGCGGTGCAAGAGACCCAGTACTTC.

The chain joins TRBV7-9 to TRBJ1-4; D gene uncertain. Germline V gene data show CDR1 as SEHNR and CDR2 as FQNEAQ (reference sequence). The CDR3 spans 15 residues. V lost 0 bases and J 4 bases, leaving 9 bases between the germline ends. The CDR3 nucleotides read TGTGCCAGCAGCTTAGCTGACACCTATAATGAAAAACTGTTTTTT. Residues: CASSLADTYNEKLFF.

This rearrangement joins TRBV20-1 to TRBJ2-5; 7 positions match TRBD1. CDR1 DFQATT and CDR2 SNEGSKA come from the germline V gene (reference sequence). CDR3 size: 12 residues. Trimming took 6 bases from V and 5 from J; bases not matched to a gene: 6. The CDR3 protein is CSAGDSSETQYF. CDR3 DNA: TGCAGTGCCGGGGACAGTTCGGAGACCCAGTACTTC.

This rearrangement joins TRBV15 to TRBJ2-2; TRBD2 might be the D (6 bases). The CDR3 runs 14 residues. Trimming stripped 5 bases from V and 2 bases from J, with 9 bases between. Per germline, CDR1 LNHNV and CDR2 YYDKDF (reference sequence). CDR3 in amino acids: CATSPEGNTGELFF. The CDR3, as DNA: TGTGCCACCAGCCCGGAGGGAAACACCGGGGAGCTGTTTTTT.

In DNA, the CDR3 is TGTGCCAGCAGCTTCTTAGGGGCAGAAGGCTACACCTTC. It encodes CASSFLGAEGYTF. The gene calls are TRBV7-9 and TRBJ1-2; tentative D call: TRBD1 (5 bases). V gave up 3 bases and J gave up 8 bases, with 13 bases separating them. This CDR3 contains 13 residues. Germline CDR1 SEHNR, CDR2 FQNEAQ (reference sequence). Variable domain in full (rest from reference TRBV7-9 and TRBJ1-2): DTGVSQNPRHKITKRGQNVTFRCDPISEHNRLYWYRQTLGQGPEFLTYFQNEAQLEKSRLLSDRFSAERPKGSFSTLEIQRTEQGDSAMYLCASSFLGAEGYTFGSGTRLTVV.

The sample holds a few counts of this clonotype. V gene TRBV4-2 combines with J gene TRBJ1-1, with a possible D match to TRBD1 (5 bases). Germline CDR1 LGHNA, CDR2 YNFKEQ. Trimming took off 0 bases at V and 1 base at J, with 12 bases between the two ends. CDR3 size: 16 residues. The CDR3 spells CASSQEMGTANTEAFF. The CDR3 coding sequence is TGTGCCAGCAGCCAAGAGATGGGGACGGCGAACACTGAAGCTTTCTTT.

This clonotype has only a few counts. V gene TRBV29-1 combines with J gene TRBJ2-7; tentatively, D is TRBD1 or TRBD2 (5 bases each). Germline CDR1 is SQVTM and CDR2 is ANQGSEA. This CDR3 is 13 amino acids long. Trimming removed 3 bases from V and 6 bases from J, with 15 bases in between. CDR3 DNA: TGCAGCGTTGATGGGGGTCCTTTGGGCGAGCAGTACTTC. Its translation: CSVDGGPLGEQYF.

V gene TRBV20-1 combines with J gene TRBJ1-5; 7 bases line up with TRBD1. The ends lost 3 bases at V and 4 bases at J; junction bases unmatched: 6. The length of the CDR3 is 14 residues. CDR1 and CDR2 from the germline V gene are DFQATT and SNEGSKA (reference sequence). The CDR3, as DNA: TGCAGTGCTAGCCGGGGACAGCAAAATCAGCCCCAGCATTTT. This sequence encodes CSASRGQQNQPQHF.

The chain combines TRBV13 with TRBJ2-5; D not certain. This CDR3 spans 15 amino acids. Deletions cut 5 bases from V and 0 bases from J, with 13 bases between. Germline CDR1 and CDR2: PRHDT and FYEKMQ (reference sequence). The chain's CDR3 is CASSTRHWYQETQYF. The CDR3 DNA reads TGTGCCAGCAGCACACGTCACTGGTACCAAGAGACCCAGTACTTC.

CDR3 loop: CTWGENQETQYF. CDR3 sequence (DNA): TGCACCTGGGGGGAGAACCAAGAGACCCAGTACTTC. J is TRBJ2-5 and V is TRBV29-1, with D possibly being TRBD2 (6 bases). The CDR3 length is 12 residues. Germline CDR1 is SQVTM and CDR2 is ANQGSEA. Supplemented by reference TRBV29-1 and TRBJ2-5, the full variable domain reads SAVISQKPSRDICQRGTSLTIQCQVDSQVTMMFWYRQQPGQSLTLIATANQGSEATYESGFVIDKFPISRPNLTFSTLTVSNMSPEDSSIYLCTWGENQETQYFGPGTRLLVL.

This chain joins TRBV6-1 and TRBJ2-3; D remains unclear. Germline V gives CDR1 MNHNS, CDR2 SASEGT. The V end was cut by 1 base, the J end by 5 bases, with 22 bases between. This CDR3 has 18 residues. In DNA, the CDR3 is TGTGCCAGCAGTGAAGGGGTCGGGTCGAGTAACGGCGGAGATACGCAGTATTTT. This gives the protein CASSEGVGSSNGGDTQYF.

This clonotype showed up just a few times. The V call is TRBV20-1, the J call TRBJ2-7, with 7 positions matching TRBD1. The V gene's germline CDR1 is DFQATT and CDR2 SNEGSKA (reference sequence). The CDR3 extends over 14 amino acids. After removal of 6 bases from V and 2 bases from J, the junction contained 10 bases not matched to a gene. The CDR3 DNA reads as TGCAGTGCCGTTCCCATCGGGACAGCCTACGAGCAGTACTTC. It translates to CSAVPIGTAYEQYF.

The chain combines TRBV18 with TRBJ1-1; weak D call: TRBD1 (5 bases). Trimming cost V 0 bases and J 1 base, with 9 bases left between them. CDR1 and CDR2 from the germline V gene are KGHSH and LQKENI. The CDR3 is 15 residues long. DNA for the CDR3: TGTGCCAGCTCACCACCCGGGGACTGGAACACTGAAGCTTTCTTT. Encoded protein: CASSPPGDWNTEAFF.

The rearrangement links TRBV12-3 or TRBV12-4 to TRBJ2-7; maybe TRBD2 (5 bases). The end of the DNA is better explained by TRBJ2-5, so the J call may be wrong. This CDR3 has 14 residues. CDR3 in amino acids: CASNPELAGETQYF. The CDR3 DNA follows: TGTGCCAGCAACCCTGAGCTAGCAGGAGAGACCCAGTACTTC.